These 27 T cell receptor beta chains share one sample of origin, sequenced in a study of blood T cells in healthy people across ages. Primers used in a second PCR of about 6 to 11 cycles were a sample-barcoded 5' primer and a J-beta primer mix. TCRdb used MiXCR to reprocess the 5' RACE reads, holding one entry per CDR3 protein. This sample carries 1.5 million to 2 million distinct CDR3 sequences, approximately 39% of them seen once, and the ten largest clones take about 23%. The sample consisted of blood. The receptor source for this set is a human donor in good health.

This clonotype was detected a few times. The gene calls are TRBV15 and TRBJ2-1, with a possible D match to TRBD1 (6 bases). V lost 5 bases and J lost 8, with 16 bases in between. The CDR3 consists of 14 residues. CDR1 and CDR2 from the germline V gene are LNHNV and YYDKDF (reference sequence). CDR3 coding DNA: TGTGCCACCAGCCTATTGCCGCAGGGGTATGAGCAGTTCTTC. As protein: CATSLLPQGYEQFF.

The J gene is TRBJ1-2, the V gene TRBV3-1; no definite D call. Germline V lookup: CDR1 LGHDT, CDR2 YNNKEL (reference sequence). The V and J ends lost 0 bases and 3 bases respectively, with 8 bases between them. This CDR3 has 14 residues. CDR3 coding DNA: TGTGCCAGCAGCCAAGAGGTCGGACACTATGGCTACACCTTC. Encoded protein: CASSQEVGHYGYTF.

In DNA, the CDR3 is TGTGCCAGCAGGCCGGGACAGGGCTATCAGCCCCAGCATTTT. It yields the protein CASRPGQGYQPQHF. The J gene is TRBJ1-5, the V gene TRBV6-2 or TRBV6-3, with TRBD1 identical over 9 bases. Germline lookup yields CDR1 MNHEY and CDR2 SVGEGT. This CDR3 is built from 14 residues. J was trimmed by 5 bases and V by 6 bases; bases with no gene match: 5.

The table lists this clonotype with a count of one. V gene TRBV4-3 combines with J gene TRBJ2-7, with D maybe TRBD1 (5 bases). The CDR3 has 17 residues. V shed 1 base and J shed 2 bases, with 18 bases lying between them. Germline CDR1 LGHNA, CDR2 YSLEER. This CDR3 reads CASSQGWGNPMTYEQYF. Written as DNA, the CDR3 is TGCGCCAGCAGCCAAGGTTGGGGCAACCCGATGACCTACGAGCAGTACTTC.

This clonotype was seen a few times. The chain is built from TRBV12-5 and TRBJ1-1; TRBD1 might be the D (6 bases). From germline, CDR1 is LGHNT and CDR2 FRNRAP. The CDR3 length is 20 residues. The V gene lost 7 bases and the J gene lost 6 bases, with 36 bases spanning the gap. The CDR3 loop is CASDYTGRGLSKEALPEAFF. Here the CDR3 DNA reads TGTGCTAGTGATTATACAGGGAGAGGACTGAGCAAGGAGGCCCTGCCTGAAGCTTTCTTT.

The V call is TRBV7-8, the J call TRBJ2-3, with D unresolved. CDR1 and CDR2 (germline): SGHVS, FQNEAQ. Trimming shortened V by 6 bases and J by 5 bases, and 12 bases separated the two germline ends. The CDR3 has 13 residues. The CDR3 DNA reads as TGTGCCAGCAGTGTAAGGCCCCTAGATACGCAGTATTTT. Amino acids: CASSVRPLDTQYF.

The genes are TRBV12-3 or TRBV12-4 and TRBJ1-2; a weak D match, TRBD1 (5 bases). The CDR3 totals 12 residues. Trimming pared 6 bases from V and 6 bases from J, leaving 11 bases between. CDR3 residues: CASSMTADGYTF. The CDR3 region has the DNA TGTGCCAGCAGCATGACAGCCGATGGCTACACCTTC.

This chain links TRBV29-1 with TRBJ2-7, with D hard to call. This CDR3 has 13 amino acids. CDR1 SQVTM and CDR2 ANQGSEA come from the germline V gene. Trimming took off 4 bases at V and 2 bases at J, with 12 bases between the two ends. CDR3 protein: CSVVSRGTYEQYF. In DNA form, the CDR3 reads TGCAGCGTTGTAAGTAGAGGTACCTACGAGCAGTACTTC.

This clonotype was found a few times. For the CDR3, the DNA is TGTGCCACCAGCTTCGGACAGGCCTCTTCTCAGCCCCAGCATTTT. Translated: CATSFGQASSQPQHF. This sequence joins TRBV15 and TRBJ1-5, with 7 nucleotides matching TRBD1. Germline trimming cut 5 bases from V and 6 bases from J; bases unmatched to any gene: 10. CDR3 length: 15 residues. The V gene's germline CDR1 is LNHNV and CDR2 YYDKDF (reference sequence).

The chain is built from TRBV25-1 and TRBJ1-4; TRBD1 agrees at 8 bases. CDR3 length: 17 amino acids. V was pared by 8 bases and J by 0 bases, with 11 bases of the junction left unmatched. In germline, CDR1 is MGHDK, CDR2 SYGVNS. The CDR3 DNA reads TGTGCCAGCGGAGGACAGGGCGCGCCGTCAACTAATGAAAAACTGTTTTTT. Translating gives CASGGQGAPSTNEKLFF.

There are a few counts of this clonotype. The chain has TRBV28 and TRBJ1-2, with 8 bases matching TRBD1. The J segment lost 3 bases and the V segment lost 3 bases, leaving 18 bases of the junction unmatched. There are 19 residues in the CDR3. The germline V gene encodes CDR1 MDHEN and CDR2 SYDVKM. CDR3 DNA sequence: TGTGCCAGCAGTTTTGGGGCCGTCCCTGACTCAGGGGGCTACTATGGCTACACCTTC. Amino acids: CASSFGAVPDSGGYYGYTF.

CDR3 nucleotide sequence: TGTGCCAGCAGCAAATTCGGGACAGACTATGGCTACACCTTC. This codes for CASSKFGTDYGYTF. V gene TRBV7-9 combines with J gene TRBJ1-2; TRBD1 matches 7 bases. V shed 5 bases, J shed 3 bases, and the junction held 6 bases outside the gene matches. Germline values: CDR1 SEHNR, CDR2 FQNEAQ (reference sequence). The CDR3 is made up of 14 amino acids.

This rearrangement joins TRBV4-3 to TRBJ1-5, with no clear D. V dropped 0 bases and J dropped 6 bases, with 12 bases sitting between them. This CDR3 region has 15 residues. Germline lookup yields CDR1 LGHNA and CDR2 YSLEER. The CDR3 sequence: CASSQEWGIGQPQHF. Written as DNA, the CDR3 is TGCGCCAGCAGCCAAGAATGGGGAATTGGTCAGCCCCAGCATTTT.

The chain joins TRBV29-1 to TRBJ2-5, with 7 nucleotides matching TRBD2. V gave up 4 bases and J gave up 1 base; unmatched junction bases: 9. The germline CDR1 and CDR2 sequences are SQVTM and ANQGSEA. This CDR3 contains 15 residues. This CDR3 is CSVGLSGAFQETQYF. The CDR3 DNA sequence: TGCAGCGTTGGCTTGAGCGGGGCCTTCCAAGAGACCCAGTACTTC.

The chain recombines TRBV6-2 or TRBV6-3 with TRBJ2-3; D unresolved. Trimming shortened V by 8 bases and J by 6 bases, and 21 bases separated the two germline ends. The CDR3 length is 15 residues. Germline CDR1 reads MNHEY; CDR2 reads SVGEGT. The CDR3: CASGSRSYLVDTQYF. In DNA, the CDR3 is TGTGCCAGCGGCTCCAGGTCCTACTTGGTGGATACGCAGTATTTT.

This sequence joins TRBV7-8 and TRBJ1-5; no reliable D call. The CDR3 runs to 15 residues. Trimming cost V 3 bases and J 3 bases, with 12 bases left between them. Germline V lookup: CDR1 SGHVS, CDR2 FQNEAQ. In DNA, the CDR3 is TGTGCCAGCAGCTTCGGGGAGTTCCTCAATCAGCCCCAGCATTTT. Translating gives CASSFGEFLNQPQHF.

This clonotype was found a few times. The chain carries TRBV4-2 and TRBJ2-3; D remains ambiguous. V lost 0 bases and J lost 13, with 14 bases in between. Germline-derived CDR1 and CDR2 are LGHNA and YNFKEQ. CDR3 size: 13 residues. CDR3 bases: TGTGCCAGCAGCCAAGATCATCCGGCACCCAAGTATTTT. Residues: CASSQDHPAPKYF.

CDR3 DNA: TGTGCCAGCCTTGCAGCCGGGCCCCGTTTTGGGGAGCAGTACTTC. Its translation is CASLAAGPRFGEQYF. The chain couples TRBV10-3 to TRBJ2-7; unclear D gene. The CDR3 spans 15 residues. Per the germline V gene, CDR1 is ENHRY and CDR2 is SYGVKD. With 10 bases removed from V and 7 bases from J, the gap between germline ends came to 26 bases.

This chain connects TRBV3-1 to TRBJ2-7; D is unresolved. The CDR3 is 14 amino acids. With 0 bases removed from V and 6 bases from J, the gap between germline ends came to 12 bases. CDR1 LGHDT and CDR2 YNNKEL come from the germline V gene (reference sequence). The CDR3 loop reads CASSQDHNRREQYF. The CDR3 DNA reads TGTGCCAGCAGCCAAGATCACAACCGGCGCGAGCAGTACTTC.

This chain links TRBV7-9 with TRBJ1-1; D possibly corresponds to TRBD1 (6 bases). Germline CDR1 SEHNR, CDR2 FQNEAQ (reference sequence). This CDR3 spans 16 amino acids. V was pared by 1 base and J by 2 bases, with 14 bases between. The DNA for the CDR3 is TGTGCCAGCAGCTTAGGCCAGGGGAAGATCAACACTGAAGCTTTCTTT. Protein: CASSLGQGKINTEAFF. Together with reference TRBV7-9 and TRBJ1-1, the CDR3 gives the full variable domain: DTGVSQNPRHKITKRGQNVTFRCDPISEHNRLYWYRQTLGQGPEFLTYFQNEAQLEKSRLLSDRFSAERPKGSFSTLEIQRTEQGDSAMYLCASSLGQGKINTEAFFGQGTRLTVV.

This clonotype was seen a few times. The junction differs from germline at one of its ends, possibly a read error. The chain couples TRBV10-3 to TRBJ2-6, with D perhaps TRBD1 or TRBD2 (5 bases each). Per germline, CDR1 ENHRY and CDR2 SYGVKD. The CDR3 consists of 18 residues. The CDR3 is CAISEPGRPFPGANALTF. CDR3 in DNA: TGTGCCATCAGTGAGCCGGGACGACCTTTCCCTGGGGCCAACGCCCTGACTTTC.

This chain uses TRBV2 with TRBJ2-5, with TRBD1 identical over 7 bases. The J call is in doubt because the DNA end fits TRBJ2-7 better. This CDR3 spans 12 amino acids. Germline values: CDR1 SNHLY, CDR2 FYNNEI. The CDR3 sequence is CASRTGSHEQYF. Here the CDR3 DNA reads TGTGCCAGCAGGACAGGGTCTCACGAGCAGTACTTC.

The chain links TRBV7-6 to TRBJ2-5; 8 nucleotides agree with TRBD2. The better agreement between TRBJ2-7 and the DNA end casts doubt on the J call. Germline V gives CDR1 SGHVS, CDR2 FNYEAQ. The CDR3 has 15 residues. CDR3 bases: TGTGCCAGCACCGCAGGGAGCGGGGGCTCTTACGAGCAGTACTTC. Translation: CASTAGSGGSYEQYF.

V and J are TRBV4-3 and TRBJ1-1, with a tentative D call TRBD1 (5 bases). Germline CDR1 reads LGHNA; CDR2 reads YSLEER. V lost 0 bases and J lost 6, with 8 bases in between. CDR3 length equals 13 residues. CDR3 protein: CASSQDRQSEAFF. The CDR3 region has the DNA TGCGCCAGCAGCCAAGATAGACAGTCTGAAGCTTTCTTT.

This clonotype was counted only a few times. A read error may account for a junction end that differs from germline. This chain connects TRBV7-2 to TRBJ2-7; a weak D match, TRBD2 (5 bases). The CDR3 is 14 residues long. CDR1 SGHTA and CDR2 FQGNSA come from the germline V gene. CDR3 loop: CASVTSPGSYKQYF. Written as DNA, the CDR3 is TGTGCCAGCGTCACGAGCCCGGGGTCCTACAAGCAGTACTTC.

This clonotype was observed a handful of times. The chain uses TRBV6-2 or TRBV6-3 and TRBJ2-1; D unresolved. The CDR3 spans 13 residues. The V gene lost 6 bases and the J gene lost 6 bases, with 12 bases spanning the gap. Germline CDR1 is MNHEY and CDR2 is SVGEGT. CDR3 bases: TGTGCCAGCAGAGATACAGCCCGCAATGAGCAGTTCTTC. Amino acid sequence: CASRDTARNEQFF.

This chain links TRBV7-3 with TRBJ2-5; either TRBD1 or TRBD2 may supply D (5 bases each). V lost 5 bases and J lost 11, with 18 bases in between. This CDR3 spans 13 amino acids. CDR1 SGHTA and CDR2 FQGTGA come from the germline V gene. CDR3 in DNA: TGTGCCAGCAGCCAAGGCTCAAGAGGGGAGCAGTACTTC. This translates into CASSQGSRGEQYF.